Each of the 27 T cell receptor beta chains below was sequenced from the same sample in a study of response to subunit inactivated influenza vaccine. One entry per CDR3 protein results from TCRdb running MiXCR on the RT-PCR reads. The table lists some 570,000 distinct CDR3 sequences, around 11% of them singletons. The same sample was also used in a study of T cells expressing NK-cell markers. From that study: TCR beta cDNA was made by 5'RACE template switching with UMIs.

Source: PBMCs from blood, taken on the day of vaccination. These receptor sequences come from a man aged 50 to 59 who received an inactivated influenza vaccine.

CDR3: CASSFNEMSNTDTQYF. The DNA for the CDR3 is TGTGCCAGCAGCTTCAACGAGATGTCGAACACAGATACGCAGTATTTT. The gene calls are TRBV11-2 and TRBJ2-3; D not resolved. This CDR3 comprises 16 residues. Germline V gene sequence: CDR1 SGHAT, CDR2 FQNNGV. The V end lost 3 bases, the J end lost 2 bases, and 15 bases lay between the germline ends.

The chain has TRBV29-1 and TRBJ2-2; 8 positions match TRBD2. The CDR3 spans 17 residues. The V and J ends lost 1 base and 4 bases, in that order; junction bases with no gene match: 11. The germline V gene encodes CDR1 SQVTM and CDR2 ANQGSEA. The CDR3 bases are TGCAGCGTTGAAGGGCGCGGGAGGCTAGTGGTCACCGGGGAGCTGTTTTTT. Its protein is CSVEGRGRLVVTGELFF.

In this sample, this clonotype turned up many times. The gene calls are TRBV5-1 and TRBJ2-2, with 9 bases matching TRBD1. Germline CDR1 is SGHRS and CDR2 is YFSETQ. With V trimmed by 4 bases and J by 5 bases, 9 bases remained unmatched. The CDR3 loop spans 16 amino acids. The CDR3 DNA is TGCGCCAGCAGCAGGACCGGGACAGGGAAAACCGGGGAGCTGTTTTTT. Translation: CASSRTGTGKTGELFF.

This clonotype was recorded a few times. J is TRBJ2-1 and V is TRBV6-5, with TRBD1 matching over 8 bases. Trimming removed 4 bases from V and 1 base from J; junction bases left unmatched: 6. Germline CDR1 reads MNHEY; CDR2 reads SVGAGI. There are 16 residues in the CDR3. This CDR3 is CASSLTGTGSYNEQFF. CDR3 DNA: TGTGCCAGCAGTTTAACCGGGACAGGTTCCTACAATGAGCAGTTCTTC.

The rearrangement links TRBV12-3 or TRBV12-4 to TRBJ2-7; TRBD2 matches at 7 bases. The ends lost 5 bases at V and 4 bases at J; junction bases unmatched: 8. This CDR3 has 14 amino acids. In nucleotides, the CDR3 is TGTGCCAGCAGTGGCGGGACTAATTTATACGAGCAGTACTTC. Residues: CASSGGTNLYEQYF.

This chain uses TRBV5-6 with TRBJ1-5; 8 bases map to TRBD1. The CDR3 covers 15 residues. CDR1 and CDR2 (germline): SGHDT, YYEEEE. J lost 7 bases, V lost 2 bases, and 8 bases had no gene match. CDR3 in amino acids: CASSFGTGIRQPQHF. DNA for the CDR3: TGTGCCAGCAGCTTTGGGACAGGAATTCGGCAGCCCCAGCATTTT.

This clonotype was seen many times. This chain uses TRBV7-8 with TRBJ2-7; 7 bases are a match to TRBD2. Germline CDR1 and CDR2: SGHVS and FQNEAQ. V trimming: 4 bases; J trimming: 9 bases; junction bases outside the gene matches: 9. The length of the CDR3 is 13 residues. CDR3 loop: CASSYTSDWGQYF. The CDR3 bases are TGTGCCAGCAGCTATACTAGCGACTGGGGGCAGTACTTC.

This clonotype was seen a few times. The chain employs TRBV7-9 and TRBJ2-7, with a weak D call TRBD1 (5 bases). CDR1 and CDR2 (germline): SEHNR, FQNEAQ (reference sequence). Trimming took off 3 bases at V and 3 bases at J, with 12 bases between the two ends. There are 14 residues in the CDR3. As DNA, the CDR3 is TGTGCCAGCAGCTTTCTCTCAGGGTTCTACGAGCAGTACTTC. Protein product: CASSFLSGFYEQYF.

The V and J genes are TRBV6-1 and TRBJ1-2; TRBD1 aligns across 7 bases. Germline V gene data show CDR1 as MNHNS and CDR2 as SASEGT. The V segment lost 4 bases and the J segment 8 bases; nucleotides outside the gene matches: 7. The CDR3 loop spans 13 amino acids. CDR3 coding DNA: TGTGCCAGCAGTGCCACAGGGGCGCTCGGCTACACCTTC. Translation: CASSATGALGYTF.

CDR3 region: CASSPSGYPSARSNIQYF. The CDR3 DNA reads TGTGCCAGCAGCCCCTCGGGGTACCCTAGCGCGAGATCAAACATTCAGTACTTC. The gene calls are TRBV14 and TRBJ2-4; a weak D match, TRBD2 (6 bases). Germline CDR1 is SGHDN and CDR2 is FVKESK. V was cut by 4 bases and J by 6 bases, with 25 bases left in between. This CDR3 is built from 18 residues.

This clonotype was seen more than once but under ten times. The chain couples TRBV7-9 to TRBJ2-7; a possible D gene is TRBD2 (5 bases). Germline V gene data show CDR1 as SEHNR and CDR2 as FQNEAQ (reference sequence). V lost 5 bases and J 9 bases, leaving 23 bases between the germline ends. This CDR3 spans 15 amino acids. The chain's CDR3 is CASSDTDWSIFLQYF. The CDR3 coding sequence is TGTGCCAGCAGCGACACGGACTGGTCCATATTTTTGCAGTACTTC.

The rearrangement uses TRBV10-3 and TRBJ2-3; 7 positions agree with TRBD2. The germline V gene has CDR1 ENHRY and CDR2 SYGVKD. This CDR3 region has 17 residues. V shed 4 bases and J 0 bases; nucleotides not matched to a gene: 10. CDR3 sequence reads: CAISGTKGEGSTDTQYF. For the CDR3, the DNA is TGTGCCATCAGTGGGACGAAAGGGGAGGGTAGCACAGATACGCAGTATTTT.

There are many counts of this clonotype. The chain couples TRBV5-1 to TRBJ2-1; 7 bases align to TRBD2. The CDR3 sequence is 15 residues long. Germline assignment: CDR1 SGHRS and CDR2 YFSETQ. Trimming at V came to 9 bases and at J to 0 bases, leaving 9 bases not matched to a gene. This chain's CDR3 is CATQPGGSSYNEQFF. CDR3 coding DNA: TGCGCCACCCAACCCGGGGGGAGCTCCTACAATGAGCAGTTCTTC.

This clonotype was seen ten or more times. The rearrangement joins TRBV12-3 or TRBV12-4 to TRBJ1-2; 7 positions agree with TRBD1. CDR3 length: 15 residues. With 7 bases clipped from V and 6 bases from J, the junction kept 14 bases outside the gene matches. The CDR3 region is CASTFSPRGRDGYTF. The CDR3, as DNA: TGTGCCAGCACCTTTAGCCCGAGGGGGCGCGATGGCTACACCTTC.

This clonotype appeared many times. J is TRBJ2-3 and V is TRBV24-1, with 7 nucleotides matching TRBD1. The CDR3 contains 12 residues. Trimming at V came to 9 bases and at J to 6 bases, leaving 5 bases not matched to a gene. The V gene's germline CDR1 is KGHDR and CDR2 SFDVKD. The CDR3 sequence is CATQGELDTQYF. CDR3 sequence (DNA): TGTGCCACCCAGGGGGAGTTGGATACGCAGTATTTT.

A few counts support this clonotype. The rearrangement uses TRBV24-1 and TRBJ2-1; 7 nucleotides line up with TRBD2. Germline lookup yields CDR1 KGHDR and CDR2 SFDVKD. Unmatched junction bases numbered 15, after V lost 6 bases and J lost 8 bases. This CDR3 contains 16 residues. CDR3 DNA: TGTGCCACCAGTAGTACTACGCGGGGGACCTGGGATGAGCAGTTCTTC. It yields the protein CATSSTTRGTWDEQFF.

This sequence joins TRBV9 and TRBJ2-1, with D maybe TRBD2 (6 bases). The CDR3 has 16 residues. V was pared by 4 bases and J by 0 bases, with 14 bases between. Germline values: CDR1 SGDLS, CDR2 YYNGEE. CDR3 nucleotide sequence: TGTGCCAGCAGCCCACTCCACGGGAGCTCCTACAATGAGCAGTTCTTC. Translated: CASSPLHGSSYNEQFF.

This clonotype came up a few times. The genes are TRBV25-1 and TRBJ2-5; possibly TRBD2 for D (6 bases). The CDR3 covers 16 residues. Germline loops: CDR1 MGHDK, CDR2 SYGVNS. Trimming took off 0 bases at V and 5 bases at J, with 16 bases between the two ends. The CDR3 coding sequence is TGTGCCAGCAGTGAATATTTGGGAGGAAAAGGGGAGACCCAGTACTTC. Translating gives CASSEYLGGKGETQYF.

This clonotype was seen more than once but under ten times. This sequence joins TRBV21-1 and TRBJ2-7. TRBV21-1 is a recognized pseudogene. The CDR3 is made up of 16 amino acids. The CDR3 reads CASSKVTTKLHYEQYF. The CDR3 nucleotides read TGTGCCAGCAGCAAAGTAACCACCAAACTCCACTACGAGCAGTACTTC.

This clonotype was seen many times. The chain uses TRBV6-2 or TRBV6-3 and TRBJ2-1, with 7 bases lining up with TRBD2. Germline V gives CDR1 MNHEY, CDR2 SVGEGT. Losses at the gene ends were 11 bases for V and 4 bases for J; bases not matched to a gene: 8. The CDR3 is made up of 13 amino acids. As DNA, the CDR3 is TGTGCCTCCAAGGACGGGGGGTACAATGAGCAGTTCTTC. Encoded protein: CASKDGGYNEQFF.

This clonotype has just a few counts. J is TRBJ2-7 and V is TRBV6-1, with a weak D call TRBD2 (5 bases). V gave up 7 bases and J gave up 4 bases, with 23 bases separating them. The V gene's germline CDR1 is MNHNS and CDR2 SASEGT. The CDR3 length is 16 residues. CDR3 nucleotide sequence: TGTGCCAGCAACCTCCCAAATAGGGTAGCGCTGTACGAGCAGTACTTC. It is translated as CASNLPNRVALYEQYF.

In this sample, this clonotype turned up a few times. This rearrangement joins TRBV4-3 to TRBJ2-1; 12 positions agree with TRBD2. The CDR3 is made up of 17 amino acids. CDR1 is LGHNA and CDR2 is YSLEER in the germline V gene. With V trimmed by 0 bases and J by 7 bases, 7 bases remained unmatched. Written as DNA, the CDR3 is TGCGCCAGCAGCCAAGATCGAGCTAGCGGGAGGGGTAATGAGCAGTTCTTC. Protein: CASSQDRASGRGNEQFF.

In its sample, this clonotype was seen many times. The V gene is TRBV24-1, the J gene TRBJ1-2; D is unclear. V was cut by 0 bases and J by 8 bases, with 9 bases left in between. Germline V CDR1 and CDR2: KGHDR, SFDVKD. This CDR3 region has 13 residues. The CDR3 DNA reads TGTGCCACCAGTGATTTGATGGTGAACGGCTACACCTTC. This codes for CATSDLMVNGYTF.

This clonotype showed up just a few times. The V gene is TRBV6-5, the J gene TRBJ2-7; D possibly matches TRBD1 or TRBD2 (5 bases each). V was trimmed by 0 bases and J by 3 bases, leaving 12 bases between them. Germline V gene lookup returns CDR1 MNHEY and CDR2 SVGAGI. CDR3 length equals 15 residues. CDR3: CASSYSGGPNYEQYF. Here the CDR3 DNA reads TGTGCCAGCAGTTACTCTGGGGGTCCGAACTACGAGCAGTACTTC.

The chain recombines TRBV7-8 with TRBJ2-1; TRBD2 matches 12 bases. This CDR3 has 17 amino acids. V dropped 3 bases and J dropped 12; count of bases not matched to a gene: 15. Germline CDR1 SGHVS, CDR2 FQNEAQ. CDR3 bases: TGTGCCAGCAGCTTCCGGACTAGCGGGAAAGGTTTAGTTGGGCAGTTCTTC. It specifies CASSFRTSGKGLVGQFF.

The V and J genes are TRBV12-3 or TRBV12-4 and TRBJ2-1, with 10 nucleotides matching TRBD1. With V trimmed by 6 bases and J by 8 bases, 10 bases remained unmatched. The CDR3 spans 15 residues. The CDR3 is CASSQPGQGSHEQFF. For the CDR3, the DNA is TGTGCCAGCAGCCAGCCGGGACAGGGGTCCCATGAGCAGTTCTTC.

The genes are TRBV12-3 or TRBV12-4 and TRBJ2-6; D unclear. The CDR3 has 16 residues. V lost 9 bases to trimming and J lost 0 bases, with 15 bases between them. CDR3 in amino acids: CASLGLGSSGANVLTF. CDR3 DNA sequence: TGTGCCAGTTTGGGGTTAGGCAGCTCTGGGGCCAACGTCCTGACTTTC.